This T cell receptor (beta chain) was observed in a study of beta chain features in type 1 diabetes. At the level of the study: The study examined around 98,000,000 sorted cells across all samples. Study results and caveats: Researchers report that Type 1 diabetes patients had moderately but significantly shorter TCRB CDR3s across all four CD4+ subsets. In the patient group, naive, central memory and Treg TCRB repertoires seemed more alike than in the healthy donor group.

Germline loops: CDR1 SGHNT, CDR2 YYREEE (reference sequence). This CDR3 is built from 16 residues. Losses at the gene ends were 4 bases for V and 0 bases for J; bases not matched to a gene: 5. Researchers reported sorting CD4+ naive, central memory, regulatory and stem cell-like memory cells via CD45RO/CCR7/CD25/CD127/CD95/CD27. The isolated RNA, all of it, was reverse transcribed, so expressed TCRB transcripts were what got sequenced. Generated by immunoSEQ multiplex PCR, the TCRdb table keeps only in-frame clones and is missing some. In the table there are some 370,000 clones, about 10% of which are singletons. This clone was counted at least ten times. The antigen remains unidentified.

The specimen sequenced was central memory CD4+ T cells from blood. The genes are TRBV5-4 and TRBJ1-3; the match to TRBD1 covers 9 bases. The receptor was derived from a man aged 25-40 years with type 1 diabetes. The CDR3 nucleotides read TGTGCCAGCAGCACAGGGGGCCCGGTCTCTGGAAACACCATATATTTT. It translates to CASSTGGPVSGNTIYF.